The T cell receptor (beta chain) described here comes from a study of shared clonotypes between healthy human individuals. Some clones are missing from TCRdb's copy, which holds only in-frame ones; the method was immunoSEQ multiplex PCR. The sample has roughly 2.5 million clones; more than 90% are singletons. About this clone itself: Its antigen is still unknown.

Study-wide points: Limitation of the genetic and exposure-history diversity represented came from the few donors. Some naive CD4 clonotypes, roughly 4.8%, turned up in common across several donors.

Germline CDR1 is SNHLY and CDR2 is FYNNEI. The CDR3 extends over 13 amino acids. V was shortened by 7 bases and J by 1 base, with 11 bases between the two germline ends. The source of this sequence is a man in his late teens or twenties in good health. This sequence joins TRBV2 and TRBJ2-7; D is unclear. The sequenced material came from naive CD4+ T cells sorted from blood. Subset given: CD45RA+ positively selected. The CDR3 loop reads CASTSSRSYEQYF. In nucleotides, the CDR3 is TGTGCCAGCACCAGTAGCCGATCCTACGAGCAGTACTTC.